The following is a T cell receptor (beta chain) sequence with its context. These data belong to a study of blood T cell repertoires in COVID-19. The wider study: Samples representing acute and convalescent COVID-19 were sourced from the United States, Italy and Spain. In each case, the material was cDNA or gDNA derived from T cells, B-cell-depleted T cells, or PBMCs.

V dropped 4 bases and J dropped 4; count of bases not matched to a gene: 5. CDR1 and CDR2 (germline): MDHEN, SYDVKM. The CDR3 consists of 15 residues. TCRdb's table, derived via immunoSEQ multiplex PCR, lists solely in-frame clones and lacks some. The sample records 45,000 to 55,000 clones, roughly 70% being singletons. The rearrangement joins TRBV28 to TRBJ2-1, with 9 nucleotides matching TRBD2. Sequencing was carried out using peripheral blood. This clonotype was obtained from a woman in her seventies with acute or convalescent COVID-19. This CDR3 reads CASSSLSGRYNEQFF. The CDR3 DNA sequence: TGTGCCAGCAGTTCTCTTAGCGGGAGATACAATGAGCAGTTCTTC.